This is a list of T cell receptor beta chains from one sample in a study of sequential checkpoint blockade in melanoma. The repertoire was sequenced with immunoSEQ multiplex PCR; TCRdb's copy has only in-frame clones and lacks some. This table holds under 40,000 clones, roughly 90% found once. The sequencing here drew on CD8+ T cells sorted from blood (inferred from file names), taken from a patient given nivolumab and ipilimumab in sequence. These receptor sequences come from a human donor with melanoma. Each CDR3 is given with its conserved first and last residue. A D gene is named only where the DNA matches it firmly. Clone size appears in some rows only: once, few, many, or a class for an expanded clone.

>TRBJ2-3|-|TRBV27|few
CASSALILTGSTDTQYF
TGTGCCAGCTCCGCCCTAATACTAACAGGGAGCACAGATACGCAGTATTTT
>TRBJ1-1|TRBD1|TRBV28|-
CASSWDSVNTEAFF
TGTGCCAGCAGTTGGGACAGCGTGAACACTGAAGCTTTCTTT
>TRBJ2-7|TRBD2|TRBV9|-
CASGGPGEQYF
TGTGCCTCGGGAGGGCCGGGGGAGCAGTACTTC
>TRBJ2-3|TRBD2|TRBV10-1|-
CASSESRLAGDLTDTQYF
TGCGCCAGCAGTGAGTCCCGACTAGCGGGAGACCTAACAGATACGCAGTATTTT
>TRBJ2-2|TRBD2|TRBV2|-
CATEAGWLSGELFF
TGTGCCACGGAAGCGGGATGGTTATCCGGGGAGCTGTTTTTT
>TRBJ2-1|TRBD2|TRBV9|-
CASSTQGLAGEYNEQFF
TGTGCCAGCAGCACCCAGGGACTAGCGGGAGAGTACAATGAGCAGTTCTTC
>TRBJ1-2|-|TRBV5-6|-
CASSFRPSDSNYGYTF
TGTGCCAGCAGCTTTCGCCCTTCGGACTCTAACTATGGCTACACCTTC
>TRBJ1-4|TRBD1|TRBV25-1|once
CASATGWDEKLFF
TGTGCCAGCGCGACAGGGTGGGATGAAAAACTGTTTTTT
>TRBJ2-1|TRBD1|TRBV5-1|-
CASSLGQGVDEQFF
TGCGCCAGCAGCTTGGGACAGGGGGTCGATGAGCAGTTCTTC
>TRBJ2-1|-|TRBV4-3|-
CASSQDRGSYNEQFF
TGCGCCAGCAGCCAAGATAGGGGGTCCTACAATGAGCAGTTCTTC
>TRBJ2-1|-|TRBV10-2|-
CASTSGIGEQFF
TGCGCCAGCACGTCCGGGATAGGTGAGCAGTTCTTC
>TRBJ2-3|TRBD1|TRBV2|-
CASSDGRGSTDTQYF
TGTGCCAGCAGTGATGGCAGGGGGTCGACAGATACGCAGTATTTT
>TRBJ1-1|TRBD1|TRBV27|-
CASRPQTGDYTEAFF
TGTGCCAGCAGACCCCAGACAGGGGATTACACTGAAGCTTTCTTT
>TRBJ2-1|-|TRBV11-2|-
CASSSISYVTDEQFF
TGTGCCAGCAGCTCCATTTCGTATGTCACAGATGAGCAGTTCTTC
>TRBJ2-1|-|TRBV6-4|-
CASSVAALYNEQFF
TGTGCCAGCAGTGTAGCGGCCCTGTACAATGAGCAGTTCTTC
>TRBJ2-5|-|TRBV7-2|-
CASSPLLRRVETQYF
TGTGCCAGCAGCCCCCTCCTCAGGCGCGTGGAGACCCAGTACTTC
>TRBJ1-2|-|TRBV5-1|-
CASSLDGYGYTF
TGCGCCAGCAGCTTGGACGGCTATGGCTACACCTTC
>TRBJ2-7|-|TRBV25-1|-
CASKPDSYEQYF
TGTGCCAGCAAACCTGACAGCTACGAGCAGTACTTC
>TRBJ1-3|-|TRBV7-8|-
CASSPAGSGNTIYF
TGTGCAAGCAGCCCTGCGGGGTCTGGAAACACCATATATTTT
>TRBJ2-7|-|TRBV5-6|-
CASSLQGGYEQYF
TGTGCCAGCAGCTTGCAGGGTGGGTACGAGCAGTACTTC
>TRBJ2-2|TRBD1|TRBV6-5|-
CASSYGTGLAGELFF
TGTGCCAGCAGCTATGGGACAGGGTTGGCCGGGGAGCTGTTTTTT
>TRBJ1-2|-|TRBV6-1|-
CASSEVRAAYYGYTF
TGTGCCAGCAGTGAAGTCAGGGCCGCTTACTATGGCTACACCTTC
>TRBJ1-1|-|TRBV9|-
CASSATRRLDTEAFF
TGTGCCAGCAGCGCTACTCGGAGGCTTGACACTGAAGCTTTCTTT
>TRBJ2-7|TRBD1|TRBV6-6|-
CASSSTGTGTYEQYF
TGTGCCAGCAGCTCCACCGGGACAGGAACCTACGAGCAGTACTTC
>TRBJ2-5|TRBD1|TRBV19|-
CASNEGARGTQYF
TGTGCCAGTAACGAGGGGGCTAGGGGGACCCAGTACTTC
>TRBJ1-1|-|TRBV7-8|-
CASSPFVAEAFF
TGTGCCAGCAGCCCGTTCGTAGCTGAAGCTTTCTTT
>TRBJ2-7|-|TRBV5-1|-
CASSLDGVPYEQYF
TGCGCCAGCAGCTTGGACGGAGTCCCCTACGAGCAGTACTTC
>TRBJ2-1|-|TRBV9|-
CASSPPGFSYNEQFF
TGTGCCAGCAGCCCACCAGGATTCTCCTACAATGAGCAGTTCTTC
>TRBJ2-1|TRBD2|TRBV27|-
CASSLSQRLAGIYNEQFF
TGTGCCAGCAGTCTATCCCAACGACTAGCGGGGATTTACAATGAGCAGTTCTTC
>TRBJ2-1|-|TRBV19|once
CASSTLTGTHTYEQFF
TGTGCCAGTAGTACATTAACAGGGACCCACACATATGAGCAGTTCTTC
>TRBJ1-1|-|TRBV19|-
CASSIDLLGGGDAYLHEAFF
TGTGCCAGTAGTATAGATCTTCTAGGGGGAGGGGACGCCTATCTCCACGAAGCTTTCTTT
>TRBJ1-3|-|TRBV5-4|-
CASSQDPGSGNTIYF
TGTGCCAGCAGCCAAGATCCGGGCTCTGGAAACACCATATATTTT
>TRBJ1-1|-|TRBV5-6|-
CASSLGGGNTEAFF
TGTGCCAGCAGCTTGGGGGGCGGGAACACTGAAGCTTTCTTT
>TRBJ2-5|TRBD2|TRBV14|-
CASSRGGRETQYF
TGTGCCAGCAGTCGCGGGGGTCGAGAGACCCAGTACTTC
>TRBJ1-4|-|TRBV25-1|-
CASSTQASATNEKLFF
TGTGCCAGCAGTACGCAGGCTTCTGCAACTAATGAAAAACTGTTTTTT
>TRBJ1-2|TRBD1|TRBV27|-
CASSSGPGTGDYGYTF
TGTGCCAGCAGTTCCGGTCCCGGGACAGGGGACTATGGCTACACCTTC